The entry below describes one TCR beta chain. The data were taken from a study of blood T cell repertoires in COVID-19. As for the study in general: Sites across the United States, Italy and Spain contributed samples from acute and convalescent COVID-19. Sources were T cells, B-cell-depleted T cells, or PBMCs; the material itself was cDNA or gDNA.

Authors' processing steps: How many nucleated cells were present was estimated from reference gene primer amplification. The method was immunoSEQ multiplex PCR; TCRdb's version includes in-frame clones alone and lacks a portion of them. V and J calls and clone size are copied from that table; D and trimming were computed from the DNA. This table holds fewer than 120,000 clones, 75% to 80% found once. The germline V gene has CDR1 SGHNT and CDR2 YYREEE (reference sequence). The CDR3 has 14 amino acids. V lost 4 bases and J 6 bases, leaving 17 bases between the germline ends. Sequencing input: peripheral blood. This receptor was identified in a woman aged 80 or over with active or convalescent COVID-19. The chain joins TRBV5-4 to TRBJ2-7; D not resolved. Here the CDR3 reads CASSPYKRLSEQYF. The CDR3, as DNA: TGTGCCAGCAGCCCTTATAAGCGACTCTCCGAGCAGTACTTC. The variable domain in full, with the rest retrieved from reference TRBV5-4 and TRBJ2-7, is ETGVTQSPTHLIKTRGQQVTLRCSSQSGHNTVSWYQQALGQGPQFIFQYYREEENGRGNFPPRFSGLQFPNYSSELNVNALELDDSALYLCASSPYKRLSEQYFGPGTRLTVT.